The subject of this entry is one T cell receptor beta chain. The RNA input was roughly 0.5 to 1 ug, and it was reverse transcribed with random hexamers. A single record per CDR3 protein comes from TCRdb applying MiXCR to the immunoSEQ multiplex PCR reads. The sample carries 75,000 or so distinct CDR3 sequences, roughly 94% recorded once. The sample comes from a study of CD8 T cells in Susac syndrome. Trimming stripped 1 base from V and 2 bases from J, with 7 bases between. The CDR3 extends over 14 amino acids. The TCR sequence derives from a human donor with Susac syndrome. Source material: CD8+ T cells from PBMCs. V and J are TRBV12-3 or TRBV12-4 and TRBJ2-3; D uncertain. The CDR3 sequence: CASSLDSSTDTQYF. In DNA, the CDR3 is TGTGCCAGCAGTTTAGACAGCTCCACAGATACGCAGTATTTT.